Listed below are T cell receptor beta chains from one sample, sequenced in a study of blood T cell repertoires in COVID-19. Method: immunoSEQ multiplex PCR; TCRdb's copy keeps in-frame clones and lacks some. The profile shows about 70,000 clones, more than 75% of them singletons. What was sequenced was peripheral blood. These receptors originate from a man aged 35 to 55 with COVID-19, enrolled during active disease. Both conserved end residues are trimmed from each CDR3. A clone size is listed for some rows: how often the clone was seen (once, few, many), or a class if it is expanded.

CDR3 protein: ASSQGVEAEAF
clone size: .
V gene: TRBV28

CDR3 protein: ASRGTGGEGSNEKLF
clone size: .
V gene: TRBV11-2

CDR3 protein: ASSLRWTGGETQY
clone size: .
V gene: TRBV7-7

CDR3 protein: ATLSATNEKLF
clone size: .
V gene: TRBV28

CDR3 protein: ASSPDRQETQY
clone size: .
V gene: TRBV5-4

CDR3 protein: ASSSRQVPGELF
clone size: .
V gene: TRBV6-2/TRBV6-3

CDR3 protein: ASSLWTSGGRNEKLF
clone size: .
V gene: TRBV28

CDR3 protein: ASREARIAKNIQY
clone size: .
V gene: TRBV28

CDR3 protein: ASRAAGTGFEQY
clone size: .
V gene: TRBV28

CDR3 protein: ASSFDMGETQY
clone size: few
V gene: TRBV5-4

CDR3 protein: ASSGGQVEGYT
clone size: .
V gene: TRBV2

CDR3 protein: ASSLQPGQGSEQY
clone size: .
V gene: TRBV28

CDR3 protein: ASSLWASGEAF
clone size: few
V gene: TRBV5-1

CDR3 protein: SVATRESYEQY
clone size: .
V gene: TRBV29-1

CDR3 protein: ASSYDRRNYEQY
clone size: .
V gene: TRBV6-5

CDR3 protein: ASSEYSLNQPQH
clone size: .
V gene: TRBV6-1

CDR3 protein: ASSQDRGSSEQY
clone size: .
V gene: TRBV3-1/TRBV3-2

CDR3 protein: ASRETGEQY
clone size: .
V gene: TRBV6-5

CDR3 protein: ASRLQGLGGPQH
clone size: .
V gene: TRBV6-5

CDR3 protein: AWSTPGLRGSFSGNTIY
clone size: .
V gene: TRBV30

CDR3 protein: ASSQEFPGTGYGYT
clone size: .
V gene: TRBV4-1

CDR3 protein: AWSTYSGNQPQH
clone size: few
V gene: TRBV30

CDR3 protein: ASREEGFFEQY
clone size: .
V gene: TRBV12-3/TRBV12-4

CDR3 protein: ASSPGTGSTDTQY
clone size: .
V gene: TRBV2

CDR3 protein: ASTRGVGGLGNEQF
clone size: once
V gene: TRBV2

CDR3 protein: ASVFGGATEAF
clone size: .
V gene: TRBV12-3/TRBV12-4

CDR3 protein: ASSQEMVLGNEKLF
clone size: .
V gene: TRBV4-2

CDR3 protein: ASGQGASSDTQY
clone size: .
V gene: TRBV5-1

CDR3 protein: ASNLILAGWNSYNEQF
clone size: .
V gene: TRBV10-1

CDR3 protein: ASRWGQLNTGELF
clone size: .
V gene: TRBV28

CDR3 protein: ASRQGSVNTEAF
clone size: .
V gene: TRBV6-5

CDR3 protein: ASEWGVLVGGHRSEAF
clone size: .
V gene: TRBV19

CDR3 protein: ASSWGGGNQPQH
clone size: .
V gene: TRBV27

CDR3 protein: ASSSGLSSYNEQF
clone size: .
V gene: TRBV5-4

CDR3 protein: ASIGGLSTDTQY
clone size: .
V gene: TRBV2

CDR3 protein: ASSSSSQETQY
clone size: .
V gene: TRBV19

CDR3 protein: ASSPRVAGSNEQF
clone size: .
V gene: TRBV7-2

CDR3 protein: AITPGGTGKSGELF
clone size: .
V gene: TRBV10-3

CDR3 protein: AIRPRDTNTDTQY
clone size: once
V gene: TRBV10-3

CDR3 protein: ASSFQGGQAGNTIY
clone size: .
V gene: TRBV11-2